This TCR beta chain stems from a study of cytomegalovirus exposure and HLA in healthy donors. At the level of the study: Earlier results showed roughly 110 million unique TCR beta sequences derived from around 170 million T cells.

Use of 60 Vbeta and 13 Jbeta primers characterized the PCR. Clones were sequenced by immunoSEQ multiplex PCR, and TCRdb holds only the in-frame ones, with some missing. Of tens of thousands of clones listed, more than 70% were seen once; the top ten hold roughly 51%. Worth noting for this clone: Antigen: not known.

The donors (healthy individuals) were bone marrow donors. Findings and limits, study-wide: The authors later found HLA-associated TCR beta chains more clonally expanded than equally common others. Productive rates of about 87% or about 30% were seen for most TCR beta V segments in an earlier analysis.

CDR3 length equals 15 residues. Germline CDR1 and CDR2: SGHAT and FQNNGV. The ends lost 4 bases at V and 8 bases at J; junction bases unmatched: 10. The source material was PBMCs. The TCR originated in a man aged 50-59 years in good health and CMV-seropositive. V and J are TRBV11-2 and TRBJ1-2, with TRBD1 matching 10 bases. The CDR3 spells CASSSPTDRGRGYTF. The CDR3, as DNA: TGTGCCAGCAGCTCCCCAACCGACAGGGGGCGAGGCTACACCTTC.